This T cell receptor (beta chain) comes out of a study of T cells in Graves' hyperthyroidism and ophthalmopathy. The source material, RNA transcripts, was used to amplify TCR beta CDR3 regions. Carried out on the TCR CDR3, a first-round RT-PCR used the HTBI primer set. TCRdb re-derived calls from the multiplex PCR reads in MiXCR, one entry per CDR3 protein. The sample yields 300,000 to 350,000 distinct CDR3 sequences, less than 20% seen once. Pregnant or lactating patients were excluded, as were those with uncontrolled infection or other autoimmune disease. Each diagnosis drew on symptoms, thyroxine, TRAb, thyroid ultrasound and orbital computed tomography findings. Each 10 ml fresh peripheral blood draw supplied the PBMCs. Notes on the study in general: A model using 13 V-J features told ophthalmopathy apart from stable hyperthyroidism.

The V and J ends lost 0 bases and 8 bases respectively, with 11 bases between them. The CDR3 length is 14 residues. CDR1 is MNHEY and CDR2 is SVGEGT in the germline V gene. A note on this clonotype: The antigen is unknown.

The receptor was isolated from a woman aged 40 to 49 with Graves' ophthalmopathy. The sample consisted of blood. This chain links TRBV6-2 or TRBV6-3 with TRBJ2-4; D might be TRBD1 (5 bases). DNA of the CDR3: TGTGCCAGCAGTTACTCGGACACTGCGGACATTCAGTACTTC. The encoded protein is CASSYSDTADIQYF.